The entry below gives a single TCR beta chain sequence along with its context. Its antigen remains unknown. The J segment lost 5 bases and the V segment lost 0 bases, leaving 8 bases of the junction unmatched. Germline CDR1 is SGDLS and CDR2 is YYNGEE. CDR3 size: 17 residues. Produced via immunoSEQ multiplex PCR; TCRdb's table is partial and in-frame only. The sample shows about 110,000 clones, approximately 95% of them seen only once. This sample was taken from a study of cytomegalovirus exposure and HLA in healthy donors. Broader study findings: In vitro, a few CMV-associated chains proved specific for CMV antigens. A classifier reportedly called cytomegalovirus status with high sensitivity and specificity.

V is TRBV9 and J is TRBJ2-1, with TRBD1 identical over 10 bases. The receptor was isolated from a young woman in good health and CMV-seronegative. The sequenced sample was PBMCs. The CDR3 sequence: CASSVGIWDRGHNEQFF. CDR3 bases: TGTGCCAGCAGCGTAGGGATCTGGGACAGGGGACACAATGAGCAGTTCTTC.